Each of the 18 T cell receptor beta chains below was sequenced from the same sample in a study of blood T cell repertoires in COVID-19. TCRdb's table, derived via immunoSEQ multiplex PCR, lists solely in-frame clones and lacks some. The sample has about 15,000 clones; 70% to 80% are singletons. Sequenced sample: peripheral blood. These TCRs come from a man aged 55-75 years with acute or convalescent COVID-19.

The chain joins TRBV4-3 to TRBJ2-1; D ambiguous. The germline V and J ends were trimmed by 5 bases and 7 bases, with 15 bases remaining between them. CDR3 size: 14 residues. Germline lookup yields CDR1 LGHNA and CDR2 YSLEER. The CDR3 sequence is CASSGSKSWNEQFF. The CDR3 DNA reads TGCGCCAGCAGCGGTAGTAAGTCTTGGAATGAGCAGTTCTTC.

The rearrangement links TRBV2 to TRBJ1-3; 8 nucleotides agree with TRBD1. The J segment lost 4 bases and the V segment lost 5 bases, leaving 7 bases of the junction unmatched. Germline lookup yields CDR1 SNHLY and CDR2 FYNNEI. The CDR3 contains 15 residues. The CDR3 spells CASSPRGRRGNTIYF. The CDR3 bases are TGTGCCAGCAGTCCCAGGGGGCGCCGGGGAAACACCATATATTTT.

The chain recombines TRBV4-1 with TRBJ2-1; perhaps TRBD2 as D (7 bases). This CDR3 comprises 14 residues. Germline V lookup: CDR1 MGHRA, CDR2 YSYEKL. V was clipped by 4 bases and J by 7 bases, with 14 bases between them. CDR3 nucleotides: TGCGCCAGCAGCCCGTCCGGGGGGCGTAATGAGCAGTTCTTC. It yields the protein CASSPSGGRNEQFF.

The J gene is TRBJ1-3, the V gene TRBV19; no clear D gene. CDR3 length equals 12 residues. Between the trimmed V and J ends, which lost 5 bases and 3 bases, there was a span of 5 bases. Germline loops: CDR1 LNHDA, CDR2 SQIVND (reference sequence). CDR3 bases: TGTGCCAGTAGTTTCAGTGGAAACACCATATATTTT. It specifies CASSFSGNTIYF.

The chain couples TRBV20-1 to TRBJ2-1; 7 bases are shared with TRBD1. CDR3 length equals 17 residues. Germline V gene sequence: CDR1 DFQATT, CDR2 SNEGSKA (reference sequence). With 3 bases clipped from V and 3 bases from J, the junction kept 14 bases outside the gene matches. The CDR3 sequence is CSASGILGQAYYNEQFF. The CDR3 DNA reads TGCAGTGCTAGTGGAATATTAGGACAGGCTTACTACAATGAGCAGTTCTTC.

This chain connects TRBV5-1 to TRBJ2-1; no clear D. Germline CDR1 SGHRS, CDR2 YFSETQ. This CDR3 contains 13 residues. Trimming took off 0 bases at V and 12 bases at J, with 13 bases between the two ends. The CDR3 sequence: CASSLATPIGQFF. The DNA for the CDR3 is TGCGCCAGCAGCTTGGCCACTCCAATCGGGCAGTTCTTC.

The chain recombines TRBV6-1 with TRBJ1-2, with TRBD1 matching 7 bases. J gave up 6 bases and V 3 bases, and 7 bases lay outside the gene matches. The V gene's germline CDR1 is MNHNS and CDR2 SASEGT. CDR3 length: 14 residues. CDR3 sequence (DNA): TGTGCCAGCAGTGACCTGACAGGGTCTCATGGCTACACCTTC. It yields the protein CASSDLTGSHGYTF.

The chain employs TRBV7-2 and TRBJ1-1; 7 nucleotides line up with TRBD1. Germline trimming cut 8 bases from V and 1 base from J; bases unmatched to any gene: 7. Germline V CDR1 and CDR2: SGHTA, FQGNSA. There are 14 residues in the CDR3. The CDR3 region is CASRTGQRNTEAFF. In nucleotides, the CDR3 is TGTGCCAGCCGAACGGGACAGCGGAACACTGAAGCTTTCTTT.

This chain links TRBV25-1 with TRBJ1-6; D is possibly TRBD1 (5 bases). V dropped 4 bases and J dropped 7 bases, with 14 bases sitting between them. Looked up from germline, CDR1 is MGHDK and CDR2 is SYGVNS. This CDR3 is built from 15 residues. The CDR3 is CASSASGPFNSPLHF. The DNA for the CDR3 is TGTGCCAGCAGTGCTTCAGGGCCCTTCAATTCACCCCTCCACTTT.

This chain links TRBV7-6 with TRBJ2-1, with 7 bases that match TRBD2. Germline values: CDR1 SGHVS, CDR2 FNYEAQ. After removal of 5 bases from V and 8 bases from J, the junction contained 15 bases not matched to a gene. CDR3 length: 16 amino acids. CDR3 in amino acids: CASSTLGLEGGHEQFF. DNA of the CDR3: TGTGCCAGCAGCACACTTGGACTAGAGGGTGGCCATGAGCAGTTCTTC.

The V and J genes are TRBV18 and TRBJ1-6; possibly TRBD1 for D (5 bases). V was cut by 2 bases and J by 14 bases, with 19 bases left in between. Germline V gene data show CDR1 as KGHSH and CDR2 as LQKENI. The CDR3 loop spans 15 amino acids. CDR3 loop: CASSPAGGSQASLHF. In DNA, the CDR3 is TGTGCCAGCTCACCAGCGGGGGGATCTCAAGCGTCCCTCCACTTT.

The CDR3 nucleotides read TGTGCCAGCAGCGTAGCAGGGGGACAGCCCCAGCATTTT. This codes for CASSVAGGQPQHF. The chain couples TRBV9 to TRBJ1-5, with 7 bases identical to TRBD1. J gave up 7 bases and V 0 bases, and 1 base lay outside the gene matches. The CDR3 consists of 13 residues. CDR1 and CDR2 (germline): SGDLS, YYNGEE.

CDR3 coding DNA: TGTGCCAGCAGTGTCTACGCGACAGGGACCGGCCAGCCCCAGCATTTT. Protein: CASSVYATGTGQPQHF. This chain connects TRBV6-1 to TRBJ1-5; the match to TRBD1 covers 7 bases. This CDR3 is 16 amino acids long. Trimming took 4 bases from V and 7 from J; bases not matched to a gene: 13. Looked up from germline, CDR1 is MNHNS and CDR2 is SASEGT.

V and J are TRBV5-4 and TRBJ1-1, with D maybe TRBD1 (6 bases). The CDR3 has 14 residues. Germline assignment: CDR1 SGHNT and CDR2 YYREEE (reference sequence). V lost 6 bases to trimming and J lost 5 bases, with 17 bases between them. The CDR3 is CASTGGPLRTEAFF. CDR3 DNA: TGTGCCAGCACTGGGGGCCCTTTGAGAACTGAAGCTTTCTTT.

CDR3 nucleotide sequence: TGTGCCAGCTCACCGGACAGCCCGGGTAAGCCCCAGCATTTT. Translation gives CASSPDSPGKPQHF. V gene TRBV18 combines with J gene TRBJ1-5; D is perhaps TRBD1 (6 bases). Germline CDR1 KGHSH, CDR2 LQKENI. This CDR3 spans 14 amino acids. V was clipped by 3 bases and J by 8 bases, with 14 bases between them.

This clone showed up just a few times. The chain couples TRBV7-9 to TRBJ1-6, with TRBD1 as a possible D gene (6 bases). V gave up 5 bases and J gave up 14 bases, with 13 bases separating them. This CDR3 comprises 12 residues. Germline CDR1 SEHNR, CDR2 FQNEAQ (reference sequence). The CDR3 DNA reads as TGTGCCAGCAGCCGGTCAGGGGAAACCCTCCACTTT. It specifies CASSRSGETLHF.

V is TRBV6-5 and J is TRBJ1-6; no firm D call. V lost 5 bases and J lost 6, with 14 bases in between. Germline CDR1 reads MNHEY; CDR2 reads SVGAGI. The CDR3 has 15 amino acids. This chain's CDR3 is CASSPQEAANSPLHF. The CDR3 DNA reads as TGTGCCAGCAGTCCCCAGGAGGCGGCTAATTCACCCCTCCACTTT.

The CDR3 here is CASSSLALEQFF. The CDR3, as DNA: TGTGCCAGCAGCTCCCTCGCACTTGAGCAGTTCTTC. This sequence joins TRBV11-2 and TRBJ2-1; D ambiguous. This CDR3 contains 12 residues. The V gene lost 4 bases and the J gene lost 9 bases, with 10 bases spanning the gap. Germline V gene sequence: CDR1 SGHAT, CDR2 FQNNGV.